These 22 T cell receptor beta chains were all obtained from the same sample, sequenced in a study of cytomegalovirus exposure and HLA in healthy donors (dated by TCRdb to about 2017). Library generation was performed with the immunoSEQ multiplex PCR assay. For the multiplex PCR, a mixture combining 60 forward primers for TCR Vbeta segments and 13 reverse primers for TCR Jbeta segments was used. TCRdb's version of the immuneACCESS table is confined to in-frame rearrangements and falls short of the full clone set. An unresolved V gene accounts for under half of the shortfall where checked; the remainder is of unknown origin. A total of 170,000 or so clones appear in this sample, around 81% of them only once. Together, the top ten hold about 2.2% of the sample. The sequenced sample was PBMCs. The receptors here all came from a woman aged 25 to 39 in good health and CMV-seronegative.

The chain recombines TRBV28 with TRBJ2-5, with D possibly being TRBD2 (5 bases). V lost 3 bases to trimming and J lost 5 bases, with 10 bases between them. This CDR3 is built from 13 residues. Looked up from germline, CDR1 is MDHEN and CDR2 is SYDVKM. CDR3 nucleotides: TGTGCCAGCAGTTTCGAGGGCCCGGAGACCCAGTACTTC. The encoded protein is CASSFEGPETQYF.

The chain uses TRBV28 and TRBJ2-1; TRBD2 matches 10 bases. The germline V gene encodes CDR1 MDHEN and CDR2 SYDVKM. The trim removed 2 bases at V and 8 bases at J, leaving 6 bases unmatched. This CDR3 contains 15 residues. CDR3 residues: CASSLKRGGPHEQFF. DNA of the CDR3: TGTGCCAGCAGTTTAAAGCGGGGGGGGCCCCATGAGCAGTTCTTC.

In nucleotides, the CDR3 is TGTGCCAGCAGTTTCTACGGACATCGTAACTATGGCTACACCTTC. The encoded protein is CASSFYGHRNYGYTF. The chain employs TRBV28 and TRBJ1-2; tentatively, D is TRBD1 (5 bases). The germline V gene has CDR1 MDHEN and CDR2 SYDVKM. The CDR3 sequence is 15 residues long. Trimming cost V 3 bases and J 1 base, with 12 bases left between them.

This clone turned up a few times. This rearrangement joins TRBV19 to TRBJ2-7; the D is unclear. This CDR3 has 13 residues. Germline-derived CDR1 and CDR2 are LNHDA and SQIVND (reference sequence). The V and J ends lost 3 bases and 2 bases respectively, with 8 bases between them. The CDR3 loop reads CASSISVTYEQYF. The DNA for the CDR3 is TGTGCCAGTAGTATCTCAGTAACCTACGAGCAGTACTTC. Together with reference TRBV19 and TRBJ2-7, the CDR3 gives the full variable domain: DGGITQSPKYLFRKEGQNVTLSCEQNLNHDAMYWYRQDPGQGLRLIYYSQIVNDFQKGDIAEGYSVSREKKESFPLTVTSAQKNPTAFYLCASSISVTYEQYFGPGTRLTVT.

Points on this clone: Other DNA sequences in this specimen translate into the identical CDR3. The chain employs TRBV6-1 and TRBJ2-1; TRBD2 agrees at 12 bases. The CDR3 spans 15 residues. V lost 2 bases to trimming and J lost 6 bases; unmatched junction nucleotides: 2. The V gene's germline CDR1 is MNHNS and CDR2 SASEGT. The CDR3 sequence: CASSELAGGPNEQFF. In DNA, the CDR3 is TGTGCCAGCAGTGAACTAGCGGGGGGGCCCAATGAGCAGTTCTTC.

This sequence joins TRBV28 and TRBJ1-5; a weak D match, TRBD1 (5 bases). V was pared by 6 bases and J by 4 bases, with 10 bases between. The germline CDR1 and CDR2 sequences are MDHEN and SYDVKM. The length of the CDR3 is 13 residues. This CDR3 is CASRSGLNQPQHF. The CDR3 DNA reads TGTGCCAGCAGGTCAGGGCTAAATCAGCCCCAGCATTTT.

The chain uses TRBV2 and TRBJ2-5; 8 bases match TRBD2. Germline V gene data show CDR1 as SNHLY and CDR2 as FYNNEI. The junction had 17 bases not matched to a gene; V was cut back by 5 bases and J by 9 bases. The CDR3 has 16 amino acids. Here the CDR3 reads CASSTTGTRTSWAQYF. CDR3 coding DNA: TGTGCCAGCAGTACTACCGGGACTAGGACATCGTGGGCCCAGTACTTC.

The chain uses TRBV12-1 and TRBJ2-7; TRBD1, the table's D call, lacks a check against the DNA. TRBV12-1 counts as a pseudogene. The CDR3 runs 16 residues. The CDR3 DNA sequence: TGTGCCAGCAGCCCTAGGTCGGGACAGACCCAAGGGGAGCAGTACTTC. It codes for CASSPRSGQTQGEQYF.

This clone was detected only a few times. V usage is TRBV14 and J usage is TRBJ1-1; D unresolved. Looked up from germline, CDR1 is SGHDN and CDR2 is FVKESK. V gave up 2 bases and J gave up 4 bases, with 8 bases separating them. The CDR3 contains 13 residues. The CDR3 protein is CASSQWESTEAFF. The CDR3 DNA is TGTGCCAGCAGCCAATGGGAGTCCACTGAAGCTTTCTTT.

The chain links TRBV5-1 to TRBJ2-1; 11 bases map to TRBD1. Germline CDR1 is SGHRS and CDR2 is YFSETQ. The CDR3 runs 17 residues. V gave up 2 bases and J gave up 3 bases; unmatched junction bases: 7. Here the CDR3 DNA reads TGCGCCAGCAGCTTCTCCTCCGGGACAGGGGGCTACAATGAGCAGTTCTTC. This codes for CASSFSSGTGGYNEQFF. The full variable domain, completed using reference TRBV5-1 and TRBJ2-1, is KAGVTQTPRYLIKTRGQQVTLSCSPISGHRSVSWYQQTPGQGLQFLFEYFSETQRNKGNFPGRFSGRQFSNSRSEMNVSTLELGDSALYLCASSFSSGTGGYNEQFFGPGTRLTVL.

V usage is TRBV6-1 and J usage is TRBJ1-3; D uncertain. CDR1 and CDR2 from the germline V gene are MNHNS and SASEGT. V lost 7 bases, J lost 0 bases, and 10 bases lay in between. The CDR3 length is 14 residues. In nucleotides, the CDR3 is TGTGCCAGCACCCCAGGTTACTCTGGAAACACCATATATTTT. Its translation: CASTPGYSGNTIYF.

This clone was counted a few times. The rearrangement links TRBV6-1 to TRBJ2-1; 7 bases align to TRBD2. CDR1 and CDR2 (germline): MNHNS, SASEGT. The CDR3 loop spans 15 amino acids. J gave up 0 bases and V 2 bases, and 1 base lay outside the gene matches. The CDR3, as DNA: TGTGCCAGCAGTGAATCTAGCGGCTCCTACAATGAGCAGTTCTTC. Its translation: CASSESSGSYNEQFF.

V gene TRBV6-1 combines with J gene TRBJ2-3; maybe TRBD1 (5 bases). The V end was cut by 2 bases, the J end by 1 base, with 16 bases between. CDR1 and CDR2 from the germline V gene are MNHNS and SASEGT. The CDR3 is made up of 17 amino acids. CDR3 coding DNA: TGTGCCAGCAGTGAACAACCTTCGACAGACCGCACAGATACGCAGTATTTT. Translating gives CASSEQPSTDRTDTQYF.

This chain links TRBV15 with TRBJ2-4, with D perhaps matching TRBD2 (6 bases). V lost 0 bases, J lost 2 bases, and 8 bases lay in between. Germline lookup yields CDR1 LNHNV and CDR2 YYDKDF (reference sequence). The CDR3 contains 15 residues. The CDR3 coding sequence is TGTGCCACCAGCAGAGACGCGGGAACCAAAAACATTCAGTACTTC. Residues: CATSRDAGTKNIQYF.

J is TRBJ2-5 and V is TRBV19, with D tentatively TRBD1 (7 bases). Germline V lookup: CDR1 LNHDA, CDR2 SQIVND (reference sequence). V lost 1 base to trimming and J lost 4 bases, with 13 bases between them. This CDR3 contains 15 residues. This CDR3 reads CASSIGGAGGETQYF. The CDR3 region has the DNA TGTGCCAGTAGTATAGGCGGGGCAGGGGGAGAGACCCAGTACTTC.

V is TRBV10-2 and J is TRBJ2-1; 10 nucleotides match TRBD1. This CDR3 is 13 amino acids long. Germline lookup yields CDR1 WSHSY and CDR2 SAAADI. V shed 9 bases, J shed 6 bases, and the junction held 5 bases outside the gene matches. The CDR3 nucleotides are TGCGCCAGTGGACAGGGGGATCGCAATGAGCAGTTCTTC. Protein sequence: CASGQGDRNEQFF.

The CDR3, as DNA: TGTGCCAGCAGTCCCCTCGGGACTAGCGGGGGGAACAATGAGCAGTTCTTC. The encoded protein is CASSPLGTSGGNNEQFF. This rearrangement joins TRBV27 to TRBJ2-1, with 15 nucleotides matching TRBD2. The J segment lost 5 bases and the V segment lost 5 bases, leaving 7 bases of the junction unmatched. Germline V CDR1 and CDR2: MNHEY, SMNVEV (reference sequence). CDR3 length: 17 residues.

The chain links TRBV28 to TRBJ1-1, with 8 bases identical to TRBD1. Germline trimming cut 4 bases from V and 5 bases from J; bases unmatched to any gene: 9. This CDR3 has 15 amino acids. From germline, CDR1 is MDHEN and CDR2 SYDVKM. This CDR3 is CASSSGTGGRTEAFF. The CDR3, as DNA: TGTGCCAGCAGTTCTGGAACAGGGGGAAGGACTGAAGCTTTCTTT. The complete variable domain, with remaining parts taken from reference TRBV28 and TRBJ1-1, reads DVKVTQSSRYLVKRTGEKVFLECVQDMDHENMFWYRQDPGLGLRLIYFSYDVKMKEKGDIPEGYSVSREKKERFSLILESASTNQTSMYLCASSSGTGGRTEAFFGQGTRLTVV.

The chain couples TRBV7-2 to TRBJ1-6; 8 nucleotides line up with TRBD1. V lost 2 bases and J lost 9; bases outside the gene matches: 3. The CDR3 contains 14 residues. Germline V gene sequence: CDR1 SGHTA, CDR2 FQGNSA. CDR3 in amino acids: CASSLQGAASPLHF. Written as DNA, the CDR3 is TGTGCCAGCAGCTTACAGGGGGCAGCTTCACCCCTCCACTTT. Full variable domain (remainder filled in from reference TRBV7-2 and TRBJ1-6): GAGVSQSPSNKVTEKGKDVELRCDPISGHTALYWYRQSLGQGLEFLIYFQGNSAPDKSGLPSDRFSAERTGGSVSTLTIQRTQQEDSAVYLCASSLQGAASPLHFGNGTRLTVT.

The chain recombines TRBV28 with TRBJ2-3, with D possibly matching TRBD2 (6 bases). The V end was cut by 3 bases, the J end by 2 bases, with 12 bases between. This CDR3 contains 15 residues. Germline CDR1 MDHEN, CDR2 SYDVKM. The CDR3 DNA is TGTGCCAGCAGTTTGAAGCGGGTCCTCACAGATACGCAGTATTTT. Residues: CASSLKRVLTDTQYF.

Notes on this clone: Other DNA sequences in the sample encode the same CDR3. The rearrangement joins TRBV5-1 to TRBJ1-1, with no clear D. Trimming stripped 4 bases from V and 4 bases from J, with 14 bases between. Germline loops: CDR1 SGHRS, CDR2 YFSETQ. The CDR3 sequence is 14 residues long. The CDR3 region is CASSPNGRGTEAFF. DNA for the CDR3: TGCGCCAGCAGCCCCAACGGGAGAGGCACTGAAGCTTTCTTT. The full variable domain, with the rest looked up from reference TRBV5-1 and TRBJ1-1, is KAGVTQTPRYLIKTRGQQVTLSCSPISGHRSVSWYQQTPGQGLQFLFEYFSETQRNKGNFPGRFSGRQFSNSRSEMNVSTLELGDSALYLCASSPNGRGTEAFFGQGTRLTVV.

This clone was seen just once. The chain joins TRBV19 to TRBJ1-5; 8 bases agree with TRBD1. In germline, CDR1 is LNHDA, CDR2 SQIVND (reference sequence). Unmatched junction bases numbered 6, after V lost 3 bases and J lost 5 bases. This CDR3 is 15 amino acids long. This chain's CDR3 is CASSIGRGLYQPQHF. CDR3 nucleotide sequence: TGTGCCAGTAGTATCGGCAGGGGGCTGTATCAGCCCCAGCATTTT.